This TCR beta chain comes out of a study of cytotoxic CD8 clonotypes in ibrutinib-treated CLL. Investigators sought sequencing depths of between 1 in 200,000 and 1 in 1 million T cells. Libraries were prepared by immunoSEQ multiplex PCR; TCRdb keeps only in-frame clonotypes and omits some of them. The table includes more than 75,000 clones, 70% to 80% detected once. TCR beta library input comprised about 1.9 micrograms of genomic DNA from cryopreserved PBMCs. With regard to this clone: Its target is not known.

The study, taken as a whole, reports: Public clonotypes were rare and shrank or held steady on treatment. Clonality was elevated at ibrutinib response and had returned toward baseline at progression.

Sequencing was performed on PBMCs, taken after 24 months of ibrutinib treatment. The sequence derives from a human donor with chronic lymphocytic leukemia.

DNA for the CDR3: TGCGCCAGCAGTGACAGGGCCTTCTCCTACGAGCAGTACTTC. Amino acid sequence: CASSDRAFSYEQYF. V gene TRBV10-2 combines with J gene TRBJ2-7, with D possibly matching TRBD1 (5 bases). CDR1 WSHSY and CDR2 SAAADI come from the germline V gene. Trimming removed 3 bases from V and 0 bases from J, with 9 bases in between. The CDR3 is 14 amino acids.